This record looks at one T cell receptor beta chain sequence and its context. Its antigen remains unidentified. No base quality information exists; no much larger clone differs at one position. The data derive from a study of cytomegalovirus exposure and HLA in healthy donors (dated by TCRdb to 2015 to 2018). The study in broad terms: The roughly 670 repertoires of the first cohort and the 120 validation repertoires were produced on the same platform, according to a later analysis. In addition to the first cohort of 666 subjects, a separate validation cohort of some 120 different subjects was used. The study aimed to test whether signatures of past pathogen exposure could be identified by cataloging public T cell receptors. High-throughput TCR immunosequencing, statistical association of individual TCRs with disease status, and machine learning were combined to predict cytomegalovirus infection status.

The germline ends are 10 bases apart after V is trimmed by 0 bases and J by 0 bases. The CDR3 goes from the cysteine to the phenylalanine over 16 residues. Just CDR3 DNA is preserved here, 48 bases in frame from base 1. For CDR1 and CDR2, the germline V gene lists MNHEY and SVGAGI. To prepare the library, the immunoSEQ multiplex PCR assay was applied. The original pipeline was this. A statistical classification framework was built to diagnose cytomegalovirus status from the catalog of TCR beta chain sequences. In TCRdb, the immuneACCESS table is reduced to in-frame sequences with V and J assigned. These tables do not hold every clone; where another copy was compared, an unresolved V gene accounts for under half, and the others remain unexplained. V, J and clone size were drawn from that table, and D and trimming were deduced from the DNA. Across this sample there are some 350,000 clones, with about nine tenths seen only once. Clones ranked in the top ten supply roughly 1.2% of the sample.

Points the paper makes about the study in general: The classifier was reported to diagnose cytomegalovirus status with high specificity and sensitivity in both the original cohort and the validation cohort. Subsequent analysis determined that TCRs grouped into clusters in the first cohort also showed a tendency toward co-occurrence across the roughly 120 validation repertoires, and 94% of cluster scores exceeded 0. Most TCR sequences were observed very rarely across donors, whereas some public TCRs were present in many individuals. The authors suggested that the approach could potentially be extended to other disease states and immunological phenotypes. A few of the identified cytomegalovirus-associated TCR beta chains were confirmed in vitro to be specific for cytomegalovirus antigens. A later analysis lacked HLA typing for the validation cohort, so it scored co-occurrence in that cohort across all 120 repertoires. In the study, approximately 160 TCR beta chains were listed as associated with cytomegalovirus.

The donors belonged to the validation cohort of around 110 subjects, which was separate from the approximately 610-subject first cohort. The sequence came from a woman in her twenties or thirties in good health and CMV-seropositive. The sample comprised PBMCs. The chain is made from TRBV6-5 and TRBJ2-3; the D gene assignment is ambiguous. The bases read TGTGCCAGCAGTTACTCGTGGCTAGAAAGCACAGATACGCAGTATTTT. This encodes CASSYSWLESTDTQYF.